This T cell receptor beta chain comes out of a study of CD8 T cells in ankylosing spondylitis. Study results and limitations: The authors found the disease-linked clones to be CD8+ and relatively rare in peripheral blood. Matched ankylosing spondylitis synovial fluid reportedly showed significant enrichment of disease-linked clones.

Library preparation for TCR beta used quantitative 5'-RACE with molecular barcodes. From the 5' RACE reads, TCRdb called clonotypes with MiXCR, one entry per CDR3 protein. The table lists more than 250,000 distinct CDR3 sequences, more than 9% of them singletons. The CDR3 extends over 11 amino acids. CDR1 is MNHNY and CDR2 is SVGAGI in the germline V gene (reference sequence). The V end was cut by 5 bases, the J end by 7 bases, with 8 bases between. The sample holds many counts of this clonotype. The antigen remains unidentified. This sequence joins TRBV6-6 and TRBJ1-1; D ambiguous. Sequences were obtained from blood, either unsorted or a sorted T cell fraction (not recorded which). This clonotype was obtained from a female donor with ankylosing spondylitis or in good health (not recorded which). CDR3 sequence: CASSVMYEAFF. Written as DNA, the CDR3 is TGTGCCAGCAGTGTGATGTATGAAGCTTTCTTT.